This T cell receptor (beta chain) derives from a study of cytomegalovirus exposure and HLA in healthy donors. At the level of the study: According to later analysis, the same platform produced the roughly 130 validation and 600 to 800 first-cohort repertoires. Regarding the study as a whole: The classifier, whose performance was assessed in both the original and validation cohorts, reportedly diagnosed cytomegalovirus status with high specificity and sensitivity. Many donors shared some public TCRs, even though most TCR sequences were rare. In vitro work confirmed that three CMV-associated chains recognize CMV antigens.

The protocol was immunoSEQ multiplex PCR, while the TCRdb copy is restricted to in-frame clones and leaves out a portion. The sample consists of tens of thousands of clones, roughly 87% of them appearing once. This CDR3 spans 13 amino acids. V lost 0 bases and J 6 bases, leaving 8 bases between the germline ends. Germline CDR1 reads MNHNY; CDR2 reads SVGAGI (reference sequence). Details on this clone: Antigen specificity is unknown.

The chain joins TRBV6-6 to TRBJ1-2; D is unclear. The source of this sequence is a woman aged 18 to 35 in good health and CMV-seropositive. Sequenced input: PBMCs. The CDR3 nucleotides read TGTGCCAGCAGTTACTCTGCGGGCAATGGCTACACCTTC. Its protein is CASSYSAGNGYTF.